This T cell receptor beta chain appears in the sequencing data of a study of cytomegalovirus exposure and HLA in healthy donors. Study results and caveats: Segments of the TCR beta V type were, in most cases, productive about 87% or about 30% of the time in an earlier analysis. Presence/absence analysis assumed near-uniform sequencing depth across donors. Later analysis identified a missense DCLRE1C variant that was linked to TCR beta V- and J-gene trimming.

Details on this clone: Its antigen is as yet unknown.

From germline, CDR1 is SGHRS and CDR2 YFSETQ. V was cut by 2 bases and J by 10 bases, with 16 bases left in between. The CDR3 extends over 14 amino acids. Amplification used 60 Vbeta primers and 13 Jbeta primers. Only in-frame clones appear in the TCRdb table, and some are missing; sequencing was by immunoSEQ multiplex PCR. The sample contains about 190,000 clones, about four fifths of which appear only once. Sequencing used PBMCs. This sequence was found in a man between 25 and 39 years old in good health and CMV-seropositive. This chain uses TRBV5-1 with TRBJ2-1, with no clear D. DNA of the CDR3: TGCGCCAGCAGCTTAGCCCCCCTTCCAGGCGAGCAGTTCTTC. It specifies CASSLAPLPGEQFF.